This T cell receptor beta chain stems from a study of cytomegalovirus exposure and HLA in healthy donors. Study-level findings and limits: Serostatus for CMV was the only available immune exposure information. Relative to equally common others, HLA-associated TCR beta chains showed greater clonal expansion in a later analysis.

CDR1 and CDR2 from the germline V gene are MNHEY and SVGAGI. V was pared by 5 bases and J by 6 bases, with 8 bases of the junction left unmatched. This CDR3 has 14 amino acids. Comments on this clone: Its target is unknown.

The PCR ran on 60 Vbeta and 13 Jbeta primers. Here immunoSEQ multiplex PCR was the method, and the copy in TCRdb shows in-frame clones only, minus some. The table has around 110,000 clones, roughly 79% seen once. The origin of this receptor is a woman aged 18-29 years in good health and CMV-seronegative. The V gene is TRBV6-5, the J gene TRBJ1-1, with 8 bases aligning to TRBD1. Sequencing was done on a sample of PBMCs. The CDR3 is CASSNDRGRPEAFF. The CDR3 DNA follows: TGTGCCAGCAGTAACGACAGGGGTAGACCTGAAGCTTTCTTT.